This entry features one T cell receptor beta chain sequence. Its antigen is still unknown. The sample comes from a study of T cell repertoires in cytomegalovirus infection. Study details: Selected CMV epitopes included recently identified HLA-C-restricted ones as well as well-studied HLA-B-restricted ones. TCR beta signatures that were public indicated CMV infection and matching HLA type. Whole-study results and caveats: CMV-specific TCR beta clonotypes restricted by HLA-C were the ones dominating the ex vivo response.

TCRdb analysed the reads with MiXCR anew, one entry per CDR3 protein. This table holds about 340,000 distinct CDR3 sequences, almost 30% found once. Germline-derived CDR1 and CDR2 are LGHNT and FRNRAP. The CDR3 sequence is 15 residues long. The J segment lost 5 bases and the V segment lost 5 bases, leaving 8 bases of the junction unmatched. This receptor was taken from a human donor in good health (CMV status not recorded). Some clones in this sample may be carry-over from other donors' samples. The genes are TRBV12-5 and TRBJ2-1, with 8 bases aligning to TRBD2. The starting material was cultured PBMCs, obtained from culture after CMV antigen stimulation. This CDR3 is CASGNRGGGDNEQFF. DNA of the CDR3: TGTGCTAGTGGTAACCGGGGGGGCGGGGACAATGAGCAGTTCTTC.